Below, 13 T cell receptor beta chains from the same sample are listed, as sequenced in a study of OX40 agonist ivuxolimab in advanced cancers. Generated by immunoSEQ multiplex PCR, the TCRdb table keeps only in-frame clones and is missing some. The data show tens of thousands of clones, 80% to 90% seen once. Sequencing used CD4+ or CD8+ T cells sorted from blood, obtained in a trial of the OX40 agonist ivuxolimab. The receptors derive from an adult with an advanced solid tumor such as melanoma, head and neck, liver or kidney cancer.

This clone was counted between two and nine times. The chain couples TRBV29-1 to TRBJ2-5, with D tentatively TRBD2 (6 bases). This CDR3 spans 13 amino acids. Per germline, CDR1 SQVTM and CDR2 ANQGSEA. Between the trimmed V and J ends, which lost 5 bases and 2 bases, there was a span of 12 bases. The CDR3 is CSVFSGGQETQYF. In DNA, the CDR3 is TGCAGCGTTTTTAGCGGTGGACAAGAGACCCAGTACTTC.

The CDR3 sequence: CASTLLAGYEQFF. The CDR3, as DNA: TGTGCCAGCACATTACTAGCGGGGTATGAGCAGTTCTTC. V and J are TRBV6-6 and TRBJ2-1; 10 bases map to TRBD2. Trimming at V came to 7 bases and at J to 8 bases, leaving 5 bases not matched to a gene. This CDR3 contains 13 residues. Germline-derived CDR1 and CDR2 are MNHNY and SVGAGI (reference sequence).

This clone showed up just once. V and J are TRBV7-8 and TRBJ1-5; D is unresolved. This CDR3 comprises 14 residues. The germline gives CDR1 SGHVS, CDR2 FQNEAQ. V was cut by 3 bases and J by 4 bases, with 10 bases left in between. The CDR3 DNA sequence: TGTGCCAGCAGCTTCCGGGCCGATAATCAGCCCCAGCATTTT. Encoded protein: CASSFRADNQPQHF.

V usage is TRBV6-1 and J usage is TRBJ1-1; unclear D gene. With 3 bases removed from V and 0 bases from J, the gap between germline ends came to 2 bases. Germline V gene lookup returns CDR1 MNHNS and CDR2 SASEGT. The CDR3 is 12 residues long. CDR3 sequence (DNA): TGTGCCAGCAGTGACCTGAACACTGAAGCTTTCTTT. It codes for CASSDLNTEAFF.

This chain links TRBV4-3 with TRBJ2-1, with TRBD2 matching 11 bases. Germline V gene lookup returns CDR1 LGHNA and CDR2 YSLEER. This CDR3 is 18 amino acids long. With V trimmed by 1 base and J by 4 bases, 9 bases remained unmatched. As DNA, the CDR3 is TGCGCCAGCAGCCAAGGTCTGCAACTAGCGGGAGAGTACAATGAGCAGTTCTTC. It translates to CASSQGLQLAGEYNEQFF.

In its sample, this clone was seen once. The V and J genes are TRBV4-1 and TRBJ1-2; TRBD1 matches at 10 bases. This CDR3 spans 15 amino acids. Per the germline V gene, CDR1 is MGHRA and CDR2 is YSYEKL. The trim removed 4 bases at V and 5 bases at J, leaving 7 bases unmatched. This CDR3 is CASSLGTGVIYGYTF. Here the CDR3 DNA reads TGCGCCAGCAGCCTCGGGACAGGGGTAATTTATGGCTACACCTTC.

The chain is built from TRBV19 and TRBJ1-5; 7 bases agree with TRBD1. The V gene's germline CDR1 is LNHDA and CDR2 SQIVND (reference sequence). Trimming cost V 3 bases and J 5 bases; bases outside gene matches: 16. The CDR3 length is 18 residues. This CDR3 reads CASSISWTTGEVDQPQHF. CDR3 bases: TGTGCCAGTAGTATTTCGTGGACCACAGGGGAGGTAGATCAGCCCCAGCATTTT.

In DNA form, the CDR3 reads TGTGCCAGCAGTTTTACAGGGCAAGCCGAGCAGTTCTTC. Protein sequence: CASSFTGQAEQFF. V and J are TRBV27 and TRBJ2-1; TRBD1 is a possible D gene (6 bases). Trimming left V 3 bases short and J 10 bases short, with 13 bases between. This CDR3 has 13 amino acids. CDR1 MNHEY and CDR2 SMNVEV come from the germline V gene (reference sequence).

The chain is built from TRBV27 and TRBJ1-1; the D is unclear. V dropped 7 bases and J dropped 1 base, with 10 bases sitting between them. The CDR3 extends over 13 amino acids. CDR1 is MNHEY, CDR2 SMNVEV, per germline (reference sequence). The CDR3 sequence is CASKDIENTEAFF. The CDR3 DNA reads TGTGCCAGCAAAGATATAGAGAACACTGAAGCTTTCTTT.

This clone was recorded once. This chain uses TRBV27 with TRBJ1-1; D ambiguous. V was pared by 5 bases and J by 4 bases, with 14 bases between. The CDR3 loop spans 14 amino acids. Germline V gene sequence: CDR1 MNHEY, CDR2 SMNVEV (reference sequence). In DNA, the CDR3 is TGTGCCAGCAGTGCCCTAACCTCTACCACTGAAGCTTTCTTT. This codes for CASSALTSTTEAFF.

This sequence joins TRBV6-1 and TRBJ2-7; D may be TRBD1 (6 bases). Germline lookup yields CDR1 MNHNS and CDR2 SASEGT. Trimming removed 8 bases at V and 2 bases at J, with 13 bases between. The CDR3 contains 13 residues. This CDR3 reads CASPGAGAYEQYF. DNA of the CDR3: TGTGCCAGCCCTGGGGCAGGGGCCTACGAGCAGTACTTC.

This chain links TRBV18 with TRBJ2-3; D uncertain. The CDR3 loop spans 17 amino acids. Per germline, CDR1 KGHSH and CDR2 LQKENI. V was clipped by 3 bases and J by 4 bases, with 20 bases between them. The CDR3 loop is CASSPFPPRDEADTQYF. DNA for the CDR3: TGTGCCAGCTCACCCTTCCCCCCAAGGGATGAGGCAGATACGCAGTATTTT.

The chain joins TRBV29-1 to TRBJ2-2, with 9 bases aligning to TRBD2. In germline, CDR1 is SQVTM, CDR2 ANQGSEA. This CDR3 spans 15 amino acids. J gave up 7 bases and V 3 bases, and 9 bases lay outside the gene matches. CDR3 in amino acids: CSVDWREGLNGELFF. CDR3 DNA: TGCAGCGTTGATTGGCGGGAGGGCCTTAACGGGGAGCTGTTTTTT.